What follows are 21 T cell receptor beta chains derived from one specimen sequenced in a study of response to subunit inactivated influenza vaccine. TCRdb processed the RT-PCR reads anew with MiXCR; each CDR3 protein has one entry. This sample has 500,000 or so distinct CDR3 sequences, with approximately 11% found just once. Sequenced material: PBMCs from blood, taken about 40 days after vaccination. Receptor source: a man aged 50 or older who received an inactivated influenza vaccine.

The CDR3 loop is CASMIRNEQFF. The CDR3, as DNA: TGTGCCAGCATGATACGCAATGAGCAGTTCTTC. The chain links TRBV16 to TRBJ2-1; D uncertain. V gave up 7 bases and J gave up 6 bases, with 7 bases separating them. The CDR3 contains 11 residues. Looked up from germline, CDR1 is KGHSY and CDR2 is FQNENV.

Only a few counts were recorded for this clonotype. The chain combines TRBV5-1 with TRBJ2-3; perhaps D is TRBD1 or TRBD2 (6 bases each). This CDR3 spans 17 amino acids. V gave up 3 bases and J gave up 3 bases, with 20 bases separating them. CDR1 is SGHRS and CDR2 is YFSETQ in the germline V gene. Written as DNA, the CDR3 is TGCGCCAGCAGCTCCTCCGGGGGCGGGCAAGGGACAGATACGCAGTATTTT. Protein product: CASSSSGGGQGTDTQYF.

This clonotype was counted a few times. The chain employs TRBV7-2 and TRBJ2-5; 10 bases align to TRBD2. This CDR3 is 14 amino acids long. CDR1 and CDR2 (germline): SGHTA, FQGNSA. V was pared by 6 bases and J by 2 bases, with 3 bases of the junction left unmatched. CDR3 loop: CASRPSGRQETQYF. CDR3 DNA: TGTGCCAGCAGGCCTAGCGGGAGACAAGAGACCCAGTACTTC.

This clonotype was seen a handful of times. The chain carries TRBV20-1 and TRBJ2-7; 9 bases are shared with TRBD2. Looked up from germline, CDR1 is DFQATT and CDR2 is SNEGSKA (reference sequence). The CDR3 is 15 amino acids. With V trimmed by 0 bases and J by 2 bases, 5 bases remained unmatched. The CDR3 sequence is CSARDRLAGPYEQYF. The CDR3 DNA is TGCAGTGCTAGAGATAGGCTAGCGGGACCCTACGAGCAGTACTTC.

In this sample, this clonotype turned up a few times. The J gene is TRBJ2-5, the V gene TRBV6-5; TRBD1 matches 8 bases. Trimming removed 2 bases from V and 5 bases from J; junction bases left unmatched: 4. Germline CDR1 MNHEY, CDR2 SVGAGI. This CDR3 region has 14 residues. The CDR3 sequence: CASSYVDRGETQYF. CDR3 in DNA: TGTGCCAGCAGTTACGTTGACAGGGGTGAGACCCAGTACTTC.

The V and J genes are TRBV4-2 and TRBJ2-1; TRBD2 agrees at 13 bases. V shed 0 bases, J shed 0 bases, and the junction held 5 bases outside the gene matches. The CDR3 length is 19 residues. In germline, CDR1 is LGHNA, CDR2 YNFKEQ. CDR3 amino acids: CASSQDQLAGGSSYNEQFF. In DNA form, the CDR3 reads TGTGCCAGCAGCCAAGATCAACTAGCGGGGGGGAGCTCCTACAATGAGCAGTTCTTC.

This clonotype was seen a handful of times. This chain connects TRBV24-1 to TRBJ2-1; tentatively, D is TRBD1 (6 bases). Germline lookup yields CDR1 KGHDR and CDR2 SFDVKD. V was trimmed by 3 bases and J by 0 bases, leaving 11 bases between them. The length of the CDR3 is 16 residues. The CDR3 DNA reads as TGTGCCACCAGTGATCGGACAGACGCCTCCTACAATGAGCAGTTCTTC. Encoded protein: CATSDRTDASYNEQFF.

This clonotype was observed a few times. V usage is TRBV7-3 and J usage is TRBJ2-3; D unclear. This CDR3 has 14 amino acids. Germline CDR1 SGHTA, CDR2 FQGTGA. V was clipped by 1 base and J by 3 bases, with 8 bases between them. CDR3 region: CASSLSSLTDTQYF. CDR3 nucleotide sequence: TGTGCCAGCAGCTTAAGCTCTCTAACAGATACGCAGTATTTT.

This clonotype has just a few counts. The chain carries TRBV5-1 and TRBJ2-1; tentatively, D is TRBD2 (6 bases). Trimming cost V 2 bases and J 7 bases, with 16 bases left between them. The CDR3 is 15 amino acids. Germline CDR1 is SGHRS and CDR2 is YFSETQ. CDR3 amino acids: CASSFSPGRGNEQFF. Here the CDR3 DNA reads TGCGCCAGCAGCTTTTCTCCCGGGAGAGGGAATGAGCAGTTCTTC.

This clonotype has just a few counts. The chain joins TRBV27 to TRBJ2-1, with TRBD2 matching over 7 bases. The CDR3 runs 14 residues. The ends lost 2 bases at V and 6 bases at J; junction bases unmatched: 4. CDR1 MNHEY and CDR2 SMNVEV come from the germline V gene (reference sequence). As DNA, the CDR3 is TGTGCCAGCAGTTTAGGGACTACCGGCAATGAGCAGTTCTTC. Amino acids: CASSLGTTGNEQFF.

In its sample, this clonotype was seen a few times. The J gene is TRBJ2-5, the V gene TRBV7-2, with 9 bases lining up with TRBD2. The CDR3 is 17 amino acids. CDR1 is SGHTA, CDR2 FQGNSA, per germline. Losses at the gene ends were 2 bases for V and 2 bases for J; bases not matched to a gene: 9. Written as DNA, the CDR3 is TGTGCCAGCAGCTTAATGGGACTAGCACTTTCTCAAGAGACCCAGTACTTC. Its translation: CASSLMGLALSQETQYF.

The table lists this clonotype with a few counts. The V and J genes are TRBV4-3 and TRBJ2-1, with TRBD2 matching 7 bases. This CDR3 is 17 amino acids long. CDR1 and CDR2 (germline): LGHNA, YSLEER. With V trimmed by 1 base and J by 1 base, 7 bases remained unmatched. The CDR3 loop reads CASSQGPSGVSYNEQFF. In nucleotides, the CDR3 is TGCGCCAGCAGCCAAGGCCCGAGCGGGGTATCCTACAATGAGCAGTTCTTC.

This clonotype was seen only a few times. The J gene is TRBJ2-5, the V gene TRBV24-1, with 7 bases fitting TRBD1. V lost 4 bases to trimming and J lost 0 bases; unmatched junction nucleotides: 4. In germline, CDR1 is KGHDR, CDR2 SFDVKD. The CDR3 has 15 residues. The CDR3 protein is CATSDPTGNQETQYF. CDR3 in DNA: TGTGCCACCAGTGACCCGACAGGGAACCAAGAGACCCAGTACTTC.

This clonotype was seen at least ten times. V gene TRBV6-1 combines with J gene TRBJ2-3; 10 nucleotides match TRBD2. Per germline, CDR1 MNHNS and CDR2 SASEGT. This CDR3 spans 17 amino acids. The trim removed 5 bases at V and 1 base at J, leaving 9 bases unmatched. Here the CDR3 reads CASSPIPGTSGTDTQYF. Here the CDR3 DNA reads TGTGCCAGCAGTCCGATTCCGGGGACTAGCGGCACAGATACGCAGTATTTT.

This clonotype has just a few counts. The genes are TRBV27 and TRBJ2-3, with D possibly matching TRBD2 (6 bases). The ends were cut back, 3 bases at V and 0 bases at J, with 16 bases in the middle. Germline V gene lookup returns CDR1 MNHEY and CDR2 SMNVEV (reference sequence). The CDR3 is 17 amino acids. In DNA form, the CDR3 reads TGTGCCAGCAGTTTGGAACGGGAGAGGCCCAGCACAGATACGCAGTATTTT. Encoded protein: CASSLERERPSTDTQYF.

The chain recombines TRBV5-1 with TRBJ2-5; D is uncertain. V lost 4 bases and J lost 5, with 15 bases in between. Per germline, CDR1 SGHRS and CDR2 YFSETQ. This CDR3 has 14 residues. For the CDR3, the DNA is TGCGCCAGCAGCCGCCAAACTGAACTGGAGACCCAGTACTTC. Translating it yields CASSRQTELETQYF.

This clonotype was seen many times. The chain carries TRBV20-1 and TRBJ1-1; weak D call: TRBD1 (5 bases). Trimming shortened V by 5 bases and J by 1 base, and 11 bases separated the two germline ends. CDR1 DFQATT and CDR2 SNEGSKA come from the germline V gene (reference sequence). This CDR3 comprises 13 residues. CDR3 sequence (DNA): TGCAGTGCTGGAGGGACGTGGAACACTGAAGCTTTCTTT. It yields the protein CSAGGTWNTEAFF.

This chain joins TRBV28 and TRBJ2-5, with TRBD2 matching over 12 bases. The J segment lost 3 bases and the V segment lost 4 bases, leaving 9 bases of the junction unmatched. Germline CDR1 and CDR2: MDHEN and SYDVKM. The length of the CDR3 is 17 residues. The CDR3 loop is CASSSPSGGALKETQYF. The DNA for the CDR3 is TGTGCCAGCAGTTCACCTAGCGGGGGGGCGTTGAAAGAGACCCAGTACTTC.

The CDR3 reads CASSKGEVYNEQFF. Written as DNA, the CDR3 is TGCGCCAGCAGCAAAGGGGAGGTATACAATGAGCAGTTCTTC. The chain has TRBV4-1 and TRBJ2-1; possible D gene TRBD2, 6 bases. The CDR3 has 14 amino acids. The V gene lost 5 bases and the J gene lost 4 bases, with 12 bases spanning the gap. CDR1 MGHRA and CDR2 YSYEKL come from the germline V gene.

In its sample, this clonotype was seen a few times. The chain combines TRBV20-1 with TRBJ2-1; no firm D call. Trimming stripped 5 bases from V and 0 bases from J, with 8 bases between. The CDR3 extends over 13 amino acids. The germline gives CDR1 DFQATT, CDR2 SNEGSKA (reference sequence). The CDR3 nucleotides are TGCAGTGCTCCAGCACCCTCCTACAATGAGCAGTTCTTC. Protein product: CSAPAPSYNEQFF.

The V and J genes are TRBV3-1 and TRBJ1-1; TRBD1 aligns across 9 bases. V dropped 5 bases and J dropped 4; count of bases not matched to a gene: 8. The CDR3 loop spans 15 amino acids. Germline CDR1 LGHDT, CDR2 YNNKEL (reference sequence). The CDR3 nucleotides read TGTGCCAGCAGCGATACAGGGGGCGATGGCACTGAAGCTTTCTTT. This sequence encodes CASSDTGGDGTEAFF.